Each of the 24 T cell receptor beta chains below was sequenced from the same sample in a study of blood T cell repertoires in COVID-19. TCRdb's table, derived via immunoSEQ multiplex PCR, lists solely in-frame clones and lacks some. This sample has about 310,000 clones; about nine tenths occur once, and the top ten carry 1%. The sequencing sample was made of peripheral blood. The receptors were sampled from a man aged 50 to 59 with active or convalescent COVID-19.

The CDR3 spells CASSLVSGVNEKLFF. The CDR3 bases are TGTGCCAGCAGCTTAGTATCAGGGGTAAACGAAAAACTGTTTTTT. The chain recombines TRBV7-9 with TRBJ1-4; possibly TRBD1 for D (6 bases). Germline V lookup: CDR1 SEHNR, CDR2 FQNEAQ (reference sequence). V gave up 1 base and J gave up 8 bases, with 14 bases separating them. This CDR3 comprises 15 residues.

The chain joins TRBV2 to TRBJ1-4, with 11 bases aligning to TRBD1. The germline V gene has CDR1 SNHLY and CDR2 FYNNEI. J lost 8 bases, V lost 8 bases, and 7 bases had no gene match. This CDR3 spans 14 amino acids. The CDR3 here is CASQRTGGPEKLFF. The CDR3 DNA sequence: TGTGCCAGCCAGCGGACAGGGGGCCCGGAAAAACTGTTTTTT.

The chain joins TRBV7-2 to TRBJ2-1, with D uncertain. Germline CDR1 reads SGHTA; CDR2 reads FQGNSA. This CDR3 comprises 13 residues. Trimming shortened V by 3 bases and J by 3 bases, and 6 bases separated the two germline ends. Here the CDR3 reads CASSFTSYNEQFF. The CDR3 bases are TGTGCCAGCAGCTTTACCAGCTACAATGAGCAGTTCTTC. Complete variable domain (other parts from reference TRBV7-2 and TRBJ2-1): GAGVSQSPSNKVTEKGKDVELRCDPISGHTALYWYRQSLGQGLEFLIYFQGNSAPDKSGLPSDRFSAERTGGSVSTLTIQRTQQEDSAVYLCASSFTSYNEQFFGPGTRLTVL.

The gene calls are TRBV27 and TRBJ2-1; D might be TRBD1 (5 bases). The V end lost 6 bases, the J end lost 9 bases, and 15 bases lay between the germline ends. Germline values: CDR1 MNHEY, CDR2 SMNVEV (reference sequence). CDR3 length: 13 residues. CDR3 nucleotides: TGTGCCAGCAGCCTCACAGCAGGGATTGAGCAGTTCTTC. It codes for CASSLTAGIEQFF.

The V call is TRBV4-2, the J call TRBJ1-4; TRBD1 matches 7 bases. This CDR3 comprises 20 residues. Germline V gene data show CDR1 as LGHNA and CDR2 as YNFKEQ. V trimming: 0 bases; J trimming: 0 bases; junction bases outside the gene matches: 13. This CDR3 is CASSQDLGKGQAATNEKLFF. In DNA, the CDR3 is TGTGCCAGCAGCCAAGATCTTGGAAAAGGACAGGCTGCAACTAATGAAAAACTGTTTTTT.

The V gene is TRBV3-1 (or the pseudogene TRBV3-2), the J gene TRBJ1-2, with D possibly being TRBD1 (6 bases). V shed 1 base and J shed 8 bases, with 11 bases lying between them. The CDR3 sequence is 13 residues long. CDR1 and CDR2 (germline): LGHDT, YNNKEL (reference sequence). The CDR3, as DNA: TGTGCCAGCAGCCAAGCTGGGACATACGGCTACACCTTC. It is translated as CASSQAGTYGYTF.

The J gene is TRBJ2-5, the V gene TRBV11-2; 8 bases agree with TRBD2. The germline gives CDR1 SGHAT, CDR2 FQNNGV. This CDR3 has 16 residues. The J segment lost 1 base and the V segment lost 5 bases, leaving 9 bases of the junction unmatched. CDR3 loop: CASSNQQLAVQETQYF. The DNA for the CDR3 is TGTGCCAGCAGCAACCAGCAACTAGCGGTCCAAGAGACCCAGTACTTC. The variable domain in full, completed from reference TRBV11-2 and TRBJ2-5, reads EAGVAQSPRYKIIEKRQSVAFWCNPISGHATLYWYQQILGQGPKLLIQFQNNGVVDDSQLPKDRFSAERLKGVDSTLKIQPAKLEDSAVYLCASSNQQLAVQETQYFGPGTRLLVL.

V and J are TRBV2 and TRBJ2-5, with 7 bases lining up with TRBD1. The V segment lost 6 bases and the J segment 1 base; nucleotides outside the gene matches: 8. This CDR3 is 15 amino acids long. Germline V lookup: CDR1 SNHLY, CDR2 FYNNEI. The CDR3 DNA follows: TGTGCCAGCAGCGAGACAGGGCCCACCCAAGAGACCCAGTACTTC. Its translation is CASSETGPTQETQYF.

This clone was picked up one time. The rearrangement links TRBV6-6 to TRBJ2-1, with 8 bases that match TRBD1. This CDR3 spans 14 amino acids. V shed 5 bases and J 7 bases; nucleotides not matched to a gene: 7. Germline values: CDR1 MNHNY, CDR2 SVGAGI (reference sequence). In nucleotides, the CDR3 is TGTGCCAGCAGTACTCGGGACAGGAGGAATGAGCAGTTCTTC. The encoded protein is CASSTRDRRNEQFF.

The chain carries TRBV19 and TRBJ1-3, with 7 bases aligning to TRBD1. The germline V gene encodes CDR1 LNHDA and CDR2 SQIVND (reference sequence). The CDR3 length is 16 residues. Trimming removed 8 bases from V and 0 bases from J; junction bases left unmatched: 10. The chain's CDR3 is CASRQGEGRSGNTIYF. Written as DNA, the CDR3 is TGTGCCAGTCGACAGGGTGAGGGTCGCTCTGGAAACACCATATATTTT. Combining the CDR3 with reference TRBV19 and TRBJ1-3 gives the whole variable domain DGGITQSPKYLFRKEGQNVTLSCEQNLNHDAMYWYRQDPGQGLRLIYYSQIVNDFQKGDIAEGYSVSREKKESFPLTVTSAQKNPTAFYLCASRQGEGRSGNTIYFGEGSWLTVV.

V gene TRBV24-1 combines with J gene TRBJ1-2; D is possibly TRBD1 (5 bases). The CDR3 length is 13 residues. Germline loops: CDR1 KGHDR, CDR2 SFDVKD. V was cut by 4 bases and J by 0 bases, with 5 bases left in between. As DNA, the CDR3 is TGTGCCACCAGTGACAGGGCTAACTATGGCTACACCTTC. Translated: CATSDRANYGYTF.

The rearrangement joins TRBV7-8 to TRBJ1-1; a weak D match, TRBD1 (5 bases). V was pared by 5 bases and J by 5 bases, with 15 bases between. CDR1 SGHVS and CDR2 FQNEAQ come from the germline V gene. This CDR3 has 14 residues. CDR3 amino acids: CASSRREGRTEAFF. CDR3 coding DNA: TGTGCCAGCAGCCGGAGGGAGGGACGGACTGAAGCTTTCTTT.

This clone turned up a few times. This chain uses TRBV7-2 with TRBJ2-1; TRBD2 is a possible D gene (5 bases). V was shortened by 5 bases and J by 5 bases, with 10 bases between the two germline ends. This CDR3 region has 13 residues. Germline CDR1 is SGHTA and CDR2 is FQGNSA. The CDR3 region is CASSTGKNNEQFF. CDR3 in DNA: TGTGCCAGCAGCACCGGGAAGAACAATGAGCAGTTCTTC. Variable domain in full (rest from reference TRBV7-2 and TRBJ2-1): GAGVSQSPSNKVTEKGKDVELRCDPISGHTALYWYRQSLGQGLEFLIYFQGNSAPDKSGLPSDRFSAERTGGSVSTLTIQRTQQEDSAVYLCASSTGKNNEQFFGPGTRLTVL.

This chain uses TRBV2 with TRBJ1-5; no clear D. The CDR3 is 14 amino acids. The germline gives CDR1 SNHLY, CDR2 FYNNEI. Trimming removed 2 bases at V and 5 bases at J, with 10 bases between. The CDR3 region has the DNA TGTGCCAGCAGTGAACACGGTGCTTATCAGCCCCAGCATTTT. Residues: CASSEHGAYQPQHF. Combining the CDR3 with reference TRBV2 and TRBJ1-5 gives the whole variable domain EPEVTQTPSHQVTQMGQEVILRCVPISNHLYFYWYRQILGQKVEFLVSFYNNEISEKSEIFDDQFSVERPDGSNFTLKIRSTKLEDSAMYFCASSEHGAYQPQHFGDGTRLSIL.

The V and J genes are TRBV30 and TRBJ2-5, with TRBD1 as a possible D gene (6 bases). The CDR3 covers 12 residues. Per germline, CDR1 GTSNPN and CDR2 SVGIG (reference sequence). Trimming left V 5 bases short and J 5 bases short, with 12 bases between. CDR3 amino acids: CAWGGLAETQYF. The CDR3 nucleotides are TGTGCCTGGGGGGGCCTTGCTGAGACCCAGTACTTC.

CDR3 sequence: CASSSWDRGAYEQYF. DNA of the CDR3: TGTGCCAGCAGTTCCTGGGACAGGGGGGCCTACGAGCAGTACTTC. The chain uses TRBV6-5 and TRBJ2-7; TRBD1 matches 11 bases. This CDR3 region has 15 residues. V shed 4 bases and J 2 bases; nucleotides not matched to a gene: 4. Germline V gives CDR1 MNHEY, CDR2 SVGAGI.

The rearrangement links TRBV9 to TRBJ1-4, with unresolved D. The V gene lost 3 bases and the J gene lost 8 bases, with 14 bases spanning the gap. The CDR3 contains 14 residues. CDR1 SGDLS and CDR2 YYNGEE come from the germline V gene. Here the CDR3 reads CASSAGLRAEKLFF. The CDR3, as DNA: TGTGCCAGCAGCGCAGGACTGAGGGCGGAAAAACTGTTTTTT.

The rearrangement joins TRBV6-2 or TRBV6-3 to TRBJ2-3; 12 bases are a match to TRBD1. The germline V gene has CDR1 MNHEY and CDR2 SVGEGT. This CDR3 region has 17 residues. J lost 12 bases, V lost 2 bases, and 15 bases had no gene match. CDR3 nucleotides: TGTGCCAGCAGTTACCGTCCCCCTGGGACAGGGGGCATTGGTCAGTATTTT. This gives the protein CASSYRPPGTGGIGQYF.

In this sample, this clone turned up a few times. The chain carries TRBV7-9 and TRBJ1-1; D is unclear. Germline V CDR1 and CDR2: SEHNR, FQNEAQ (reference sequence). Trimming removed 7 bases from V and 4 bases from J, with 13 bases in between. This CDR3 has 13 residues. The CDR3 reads CASTLNVGTEAFF. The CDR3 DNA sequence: TGTGCCAGCACCCTTAACGTCGGCACTGAAGCTTTCTTT. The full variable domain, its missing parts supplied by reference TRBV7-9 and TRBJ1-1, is DTGVSQNPRHKITKRGQNVTFRCDPISEHNRLYWYRQTLGQGPEFLTYFQNEAQLEKSRLLSDRFSAERPKGSFSTLEIQRTEQGDSAMYLCASTLNVGTEAFFGQGTRLTVV.

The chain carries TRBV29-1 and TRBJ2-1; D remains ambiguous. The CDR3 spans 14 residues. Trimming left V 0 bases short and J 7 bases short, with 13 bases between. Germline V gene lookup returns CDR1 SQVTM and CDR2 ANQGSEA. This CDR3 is CSVEDPGHANEQFF. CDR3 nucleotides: TGCAGCGTTGAAGACCCTGGGCACGCTAATGAGCAGTTCTTC.

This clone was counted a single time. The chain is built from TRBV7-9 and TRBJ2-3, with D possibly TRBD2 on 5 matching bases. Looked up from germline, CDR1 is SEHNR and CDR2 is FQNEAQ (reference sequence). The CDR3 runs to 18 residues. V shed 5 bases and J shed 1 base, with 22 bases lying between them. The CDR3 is CASSQQIGRLGGTDTQYF. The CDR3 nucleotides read TGTGCCAGCAGCCAACAGATTGGGAGACTGGGTGGCACAGATACGCAGTATTTT.

The CDR3 nucleotides read TGTGCCAGCAGTGCTCCAGCAGGGGAAAAACTGTTTTTT. Translation: CASSAPAGEKLFF. This chain uses TRBV2 with TRBJ1-4, with D possibly TRBD1 on 5 matching bases. Deletions cut 4 bases from V and 8 bases from J, with 11 bases between. Germline CDR1 is SNHLY and CDR2 is FYNNEI. The CDR3 loop spans 13 amino acids.

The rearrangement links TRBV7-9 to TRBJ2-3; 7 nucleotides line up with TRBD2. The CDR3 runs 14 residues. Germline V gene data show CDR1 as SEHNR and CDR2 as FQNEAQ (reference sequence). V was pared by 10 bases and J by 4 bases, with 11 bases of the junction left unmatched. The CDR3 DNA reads TGTGCCACCGAGCGGGGCTCGCCGGCAGATACGCAGTATTTT. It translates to CATERGSPADTQYF.

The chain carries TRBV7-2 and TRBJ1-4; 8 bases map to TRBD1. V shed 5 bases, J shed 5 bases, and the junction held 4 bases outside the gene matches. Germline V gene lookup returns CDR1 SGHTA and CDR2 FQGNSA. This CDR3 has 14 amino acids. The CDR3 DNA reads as TGTGCCAGCAGCCCGGGACAGGCAAATGAAAAACTGTTTTTT. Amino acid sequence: CASSPGQANEKLFF.